The 29 T cell receptor beta chains below were found in one sample sequenced in a study of blood T cell repertoires in COVID-19. Sequencing was performed with immunoSEQ multiplex PCR; in TCRdb, only in-frame clones are kept and a portion is missing. The sample lists 240,000 or so clones, around 90% occurring once. The material sequenced was peripheral blood. These receptors came from a man in his fifties or sixties who had recovered from COVID-19.

This rearrangement joins TRBV21-1 to TRBJ2-7; no check of the table's D call, TRBD2, against the DNA was made. TRBV21-1 is designated a pseudogene. This CDR3 comprises 18 residues. The DNA of the CDR3 is TGTGCCAGCAGCACAAGCCCCATTAGCGGGGGGGCGGTTTACGAGCAGTACGTC. Its translation is CASSTSPISGGAVYEQYV.

J is TRBJ2-7 and V is TRBV27; TRBD1 matches 7 bases. CDR1 MNHEY and CDR2 SMNVEV come from the germline V gene (reference sequence). J lost 6 bases, V lost 2 bases, and 4 bases had no gene match. This CDR3 comprises 13 residues. The CDR3 DNA is TGTGCCAGCAGTTTAACAGGGGTGAGCGAGCAGTACGTC. Protein sequence: CASSLTGVSEQYV.

This clone appeared once. The rearrangement joins TRBV6-6 to TRBJ1-2; 9 bases fit TRBD1. V was pared by 7 bases and J by 8 bases, with 17 bases of the junction left unmatched. This CDR3 spans 16 amino acids. From germline, CDR1 is MNHNY and CDR2 SVGAGI (reference sequence). DNA of the CDR3: TGTGCCAGCACCTTCCCGACAGGGGGGACAGTGAAGGGCTACACCTTC. Translated, it gives CASTFPTGGTVKGYTF.

The chain links TRBV7-9 to TRBJ2-3; 12 bases line up with TRBD1. This CDR3 has 18 amino acids. After removal of 2 bases from V and 2 bases from J, the junction contained 8 bases not matched to a gene. Germline loops: CDR1 SEHNR, CDR2 FQNEAQ (reference sequence). The CDR3 sequence: CASSLIVWDRGPTDTQYF. CDR3 bases: TGTGCCAGCAGCTTAATCGTGTGGGACAGGGGGCCCACAGATACGCAGTATTTT.

V usage is TRBV5-6 and J usage is TRBJ1-2; D remains ambiguous. Looked up from germline, CDR1 is SGHDT and CDR2 is YYEEEE. V was pared by 0 bases and J by 8 bases, with 8 bases between. The CDR3 is 12 amino acids. CDR3 sequence (DNA): TGTGCCAGCAGCTTGGCCGAGTGGGGCTACACCTTC. Its translation is CASSLAEWGYTF.

This chain connects TRBV19 to TRBJ2-2, with 9 bases fitting TRBD1. The CDR3 has 19 amino acids. Germline values: CDR1 LNHDA, CDR2 SQIVND (reference sequence). The J segment lost 6 bases and the V segment lost 6 bases, leaving 20 bases of the junction unmatched. The CDR3 sequence: CASRIGTGSGYSGAGELFF. The CDR3 DNA sequence: TGTGCCAGTAGGATTGGGACAGGGTCGGGGTACAGTGGTGCCGGGGAGCTGTTTTTT. Using reference TRBV19 and TRBJ2-2 for the parts outside the CDR3, the full variable domain is DGGITQSPKYLFRKEGQNVTLSCEQNLNHDAMYWYRQDPGQGLRLIYYSQIVNDFQKGDIAEGYSVSREKKESFPLTVTSAQKNPTAFYLCASRIGTGSGYSGAGELFFGEGSRLTVL.

This sequence joins TRBV19 and TRBJ2-1; D is ambiguous. The CDR3 loop spans 15 amino acids. Deletions cut 1 base from V and 0 bases from J, with 7 bases between. Per the germline V gene, CDR1 is LNHDA and CDR2 is SQIVND (reference sequence). CDR3 sequence (DNA): TGTGCCAGTAGTATAGTGAGGAGCTCCTACAATGAGCAGTTCTTC. It specifies CASSIVRSSYNEQFF.

The chain employs TRBV9 and TRBJ1-1; D is undetermined. Germline-derived CDR1 and CDR2 are SGDLS and YYNGEE. The CDR3 length is 14 residues. V gave up 1 base and J gave up 1 base, with 8 bases separating them. The CDR3 here is CASSVLGANTEAFF. In DNA, the CDR3 is TGTGCCAGCAGCGTACTGGGCGCGAACACTGAAGCTTTCTTT.

The genes are TRBV18 and TRBJ1-6; no clear D gene. The CDR3 length is 15 residues. V was shortened by 3 bases and J by 2 bases, with 8 bases between the two germline ends. CDR1 KGHSH and CDR2 LQKENI come from the germline V gene. The CDR3, as DNA: TGTGCCAGCTCACCCGCGGTCCCCTATAATTCACCCCTCCACTTT. Amino acid sequence: CASSPAVPYNSPLHF.

This chain uses TRBV18 with TRBJ2-5; 9 nucleotides line up with TRBD1. The CDR3 contains 15 residues. V was clipped by 0 bases and J by 3 bases; unmatched bases: 2. In germline, CDR1 is KGHSH, CDR2 LQKENI. CDR3 protein: CASSPPRQGEETQYF. The DNA of the CDR3 is TGTGCCAGCTCACCACCGCGACAGGGGGAAGAGACCCAGTACTTC.

In its sample, this clone was seen once. The chain carries TRBV25-1 and TRBJ2-3; maybe TRBD2 (6 bases). CDR1 and CDR2 from the germline V gene are MGHDK and SYGVNS. The CDR3 consists of 13 residues. V was clipped by 2 bases and J by 9 bases, with 12 bases between them. This chain's CDR3 is CASSEPGVNTQYF. The CDR3 bases are TGTGCCAGCAGTGAACCGGGGGTAAACACGCAGTATTTT.

V usage is TRBV3-1 (or the pseudogene TRBV3-2) and J usage is TRBJ1-6, with TRBD1 identical over 9 bases. The length of the CDR3 is 16 residues. With 0 bases clipped from V and 9 bases from J, the junction kept 6 bases outside the gene matches. The germline gives CDR1 LGHDT, CDR2 YNNKEL (reference sequence). CDR3 nucleotide sequence: TGTGCCAGCAGCCAAGATCCTGGGACAGGGACTTCACCCCTCCACTTT. The encoded protein is CASSQDPGTGTSPLHF.

The chain has TRBV6-5 and TRBJ2-3; D might be TRBD1 (5 bases). Trimming stripped 6 bases from V and 1 base from J, with 5 bases between. The V gene's germline CDR1 is MNHEY and CDR2 SVGAGI. The CDR3 consists of 12 residues. In DNA form, the CDR3 reads TGTGCCAGCAGGACAGGCACAGATACGCAGTATTTT. Amino acids: CASRTGTDTQYF.

The rearrangement links TRBV2 to TRBJ2-1, with D perhaps TRBD1 (5 bases). The CDR3 is made up of 17 amino acids. Germline CDR1 and CDR2: SNHLY and FYNNEI. V was cut by 3 bases and J by 8 bases, with 23 bases left in between. In DNA, the CDR3 is TGTGCCAGCAGTGAGATGTACGGTAGCAGTTCCAGGGATGAGCAGTTCTTC. It specifies CASSEMYGSSSRDEQFF.

This clone appeared a few times. J is TRBJ2-2 and V is TRBV19; 9 bases agree with TRBD2. J lost 2 bases, V lost 6 bases, and 10 bases had no gene match. CDR1 and CDR2 (germline): LNHDA, SQIVND (reference sequence). There are 17 residues in the CDR3. The CDR3 nucleotides read TGTGCCAGTAGATCCCACCCAGCGGGGGGAAACACCGGGGAGCTGTTTTTT. It is translated as CASRSHPAGGNTGELFF.

The chain uses TRBV7-6 and TRBJ1-4; D might be TRBD1 (5 bases). The V and J ends lost 0 bases and 3 bases respectively, with 8 bases between them. Looked up from germline, CDR1 is SGHVS and CDR2 is FNYEAQ. The CDR3 has 15 amino acids. The CDR3 DNA is TGTGCCAGCAGCTTAGCGGGGCCACCTAATGAAAAACTGTTTTTT. Protein sequence: CASSLAGPPNEKLFF.

This clone appeared a single time. In the same sample, other DNA sequences code for this CDR3. The chain carries TRBV3-1 (or the pseudogene TRBV3-2) and TRBJ1-3; D unresolved. V dropped 1 base and J dropped 4 bases, with 2 bases sitting between them. From germline, CDR1 is LGHDT and CDR2 YNNKEL (reference sequence). This CDR3 has 12 amino acids. The CDR3 is CASSQAGNTIYF. The CDR3 region has the DNA TGTGCCAGCAGCCAAGCGGGAAACACCATATATTTT.

CDR3: CASSQKGMNTEAFF. As DNA, the CDR3 is TGTGCCAGCAGCCAAAAGGGGATGAACACTGAAGCTTTCTTT. The genes are TRBV4-2 and TRBJ1-1, with D tentatively TRBD1 (5 bases). The germline V and J ends were trimmed by 2 bases and 0 bases, with 7 bases remaining between them. This CDR3 region has 14 residues. CDR1 and CDR2 from the germline V gene are LGHNA and YNFKEQ.

This clone occurred once. The rearrangement uses TRBV19 and TRBJ2-6, with D unclear. CDR1 is LNHDA and CDR2 is SQIVND in the germline V gene (reference sequence). The V and J ends lost 5 bases and 2 bases respectively, with 7 bases between them. The CDR3 is 14 residues long. CDR3 coding DNA: TGTGCCAGTAGTCGGCAGGCTGGGGCCAACGTCCTGACTTTC. Translating it yields CASSRQAGANVLTF.

The chain employs TRBV27 and TRBJ1-2, with a tentative D call TRBD1 (5 bases). This CDR3 spans 15 amino acids. V lost 6 bases to trimming and J lost 4 bases, with 18 bases between them. Germline V gene data show CDR1 as MNHEY and CDR2 as SMNVEV (reference sequence). CDR3 region: CASSPTHKGIYGYTF. In DNA, the CDR3 is TGTGCCAGCAGCCCAACCCATAAGGGGATCTATGGCTACACCTTC.

V is TRBV6-5 and J is TRBJ2-5; the D gene is possibly TRBD2 (5 bases). Germline loops: CDR1 MNHEY, CDR2 SVGAGI. Trimming removed 8 bases at V and 12 bases at J, with 19 bases between. CDR3 length: 12 residues. For the CDR3, the DNA is TGTGCCAGCGGAGGAATATCCGGGCCGAAGTACTTC. Amino acid sequence: CASGGISGPKYF.

This clone was seen more than once but under ten times. The chain links TRBV9 to TRBJ2-3; 7 bases match TRBD2. V dropped 2 bases and J dropped 2; count of bases not matched to a gene: 11. Germline CDR1 and CDR2: SGDLS and YYNGEE. This CDR3 is 17 amino acids long. The CDR3: CASSVAAGRGYTDTQYF. As DNA, the CDR3 is TGTGCCAGCAGCGTCGCTGCTGGGCGGGGGTACACAGATACGCAGTATTTT.

This sequence joins TRBV27 and TRBJ1-1; 9 bases align to TRBD1. Germline V gene sequence: CDR1 MNHEY, CDR2 SMNVEV (reference sequence). Trimming cost V 2 bases and J 0 bases; bases outside gene matches: 4. The CDR3 has 16 residues. The CDR3 reads CASSLTGGALNTEAFF. CDR3 DNA sequence: TGTGCCAGCAGTTTAACAGGGGGCGCGTTGAACACTGAAGCTTTCTTT.

The rearrangement uses TRBV20-1 and TRBJ2-3; 10 nucleotides agree with TRBD1. The CDR3 extends over 15 amino acids. The trim removed 3 bases at V and 2 bases at J, leaving 5 bases unmatched. Per germline, CDR1 DFQATT and CDR2 SNEGSKA (reference sequence). CDR3: CSASLGTGVTDTQYF. CDR3 sequence (DNA): TGCAGTGCTAGTTTGGGGACAGGGGTCACAGATACGCAGTATTTT.

The rearrangement uses TRBV2 and TRBJ2-5; possibly TRBD2 for D (6 bases). The V gene lost 6 bases and the J gene lost 1 base, with 15 bases spanning the gap. In germline, CDR1 is SNHLY, CDR2 FYNNEI. This CDR3 region has 15 residues. CDR3 DNA: TGTGCCAGCAGCCCCGGGGGACTTATCCAAGAGACCCAGTACTTC. Residues: CASSPGGLIQETQYF.

The gene calls are TRBV27 and TRBJ2-5; D remains ambiguous. CDR1 and CDR2 from the germline V gene are MNHEY and SMNVEV (reference sequence). V lost 2 bases and J 7 bases, leaving 14 bases between the germline ends. This CDR3 spans 14 amino acids. CDR3 DNA: TGTGCCAGCAGTTTAATGTCACCTAGAGGGACCCAGTACTTC. It is translated as CASSLMSPRGTQYF.

V gene TRBV3-1 (or the pseudogene TRBV3-2) combines with J gene TRBJ1-1; D unclear. CDR3 length: 12 amino acids. The V gene lost 2 bases and the J gene lost 2 bases, with 3 bases spanning the gap. Per germline, CDR1 LGHDT and CDR2 YNNKEL (reference sequence). The CDR3 here is CASSQLNTEAFF. CDR3 bases: TGTGCCAGCAGCCAACTAAACACTGAAGCTTTCTTT.

This clone appeared a single time. The genes are TRBV5-6 and TRBJ1-5; no definite D call. Germline V lookup: CDR1 SGHDT, CDR2 YYEEEE. Deletions cut 2 bases from V and 2 bases from J, with 14 bases between. This CDR3 is built from 16 residues. CDR3 DNA sequence: TGTGCCAGCAGCTTTGGACTCTCACCCGGCAATCAGCCCCAGCATTTT. Translated: CASSFGLSPGNQPQHF.

This clone was found a few times. The rearrangement joins TRBV18 to TRBJ1-6; D is uncertain. Germline CDR1 and CDR2: KGHSH and LQKENI. V lost 3 bases and J 9 bases, leaving 12 bases between the germline ends. The CDR3 is 14 residues long. CDR3 DNA sequence: TGTGCCAGCTCACCGGGTTCGGAGGGTTCACCCCTCCACTTT. This gives the protein CASSPGSEGSPLHF.